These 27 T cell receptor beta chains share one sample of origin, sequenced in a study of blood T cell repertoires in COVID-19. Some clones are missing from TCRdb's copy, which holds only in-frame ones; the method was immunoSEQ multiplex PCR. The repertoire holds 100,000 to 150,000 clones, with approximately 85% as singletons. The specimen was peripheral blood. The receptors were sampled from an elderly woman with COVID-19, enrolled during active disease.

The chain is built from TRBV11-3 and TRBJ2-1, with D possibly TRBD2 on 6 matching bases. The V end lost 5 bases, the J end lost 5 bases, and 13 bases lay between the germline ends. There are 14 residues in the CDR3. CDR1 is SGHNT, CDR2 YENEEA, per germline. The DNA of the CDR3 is TGTGCCAGCAGCAGCAACGGGGGAGACAATGAGCAGTTCTTC. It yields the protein CASSSNGGDNEQFF.

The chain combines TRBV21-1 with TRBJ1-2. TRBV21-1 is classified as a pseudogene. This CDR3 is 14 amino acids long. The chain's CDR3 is CASSPTGNLYGYTF. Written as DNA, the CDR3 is TGTGCCAGCAGCCCGACGGGAAACCTCTATGGCTACACCTTC.

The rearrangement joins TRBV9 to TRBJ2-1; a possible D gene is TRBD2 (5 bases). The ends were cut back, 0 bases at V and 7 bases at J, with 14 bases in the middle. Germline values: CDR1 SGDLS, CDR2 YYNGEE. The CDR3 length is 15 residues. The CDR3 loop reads CASSVGRGSGNEQFF. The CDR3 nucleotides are TGTGCCAGCAGCGTAGGCCGGGGTTCTGGTAATGAGCAGTTCTTC.

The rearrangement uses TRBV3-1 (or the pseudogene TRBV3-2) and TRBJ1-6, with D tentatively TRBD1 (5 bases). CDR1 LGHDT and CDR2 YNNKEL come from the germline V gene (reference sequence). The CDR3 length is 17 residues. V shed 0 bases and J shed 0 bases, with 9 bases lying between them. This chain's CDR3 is CASSQEGHPSYNSPLHF. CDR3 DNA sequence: TGTGCCAGCAGCCAAGAGGGGCACCCCTCCTATAATTCACCCCTCCACTTT.

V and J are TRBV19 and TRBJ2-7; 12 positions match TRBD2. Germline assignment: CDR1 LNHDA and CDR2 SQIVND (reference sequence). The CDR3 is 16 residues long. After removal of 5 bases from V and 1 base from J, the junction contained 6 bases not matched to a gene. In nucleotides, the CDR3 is TGTGCCAGTAGTCAAAAACTAGCGGGAGGTTCCTACGAGCAGTACTTC. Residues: CASSQKLAGGSYEQYF.

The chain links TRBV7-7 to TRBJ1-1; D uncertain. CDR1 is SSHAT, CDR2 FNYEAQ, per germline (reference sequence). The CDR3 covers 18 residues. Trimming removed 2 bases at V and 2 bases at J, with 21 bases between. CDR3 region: CASSLFRMREGTNTEAFF. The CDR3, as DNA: TGTGCCAGCAGCTTATTTCGTATGAGGGAGGGTACTAACACTGAAGCTTTCTTT.

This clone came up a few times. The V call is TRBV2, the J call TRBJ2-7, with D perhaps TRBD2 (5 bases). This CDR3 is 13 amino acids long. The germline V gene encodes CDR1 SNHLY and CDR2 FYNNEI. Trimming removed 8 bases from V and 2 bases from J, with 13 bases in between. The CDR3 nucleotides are TGTGCCAGCGCCGACTACACACCCTACGAGCAGTACTTC. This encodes CASADYTPYEQYF.

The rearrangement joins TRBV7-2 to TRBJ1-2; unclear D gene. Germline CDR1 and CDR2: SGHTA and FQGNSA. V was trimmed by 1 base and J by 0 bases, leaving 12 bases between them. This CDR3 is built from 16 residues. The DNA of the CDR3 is TGTGCCAGCAGCTTAGATCGGGGAGCCGCTAACTATGGCTACACCTTC. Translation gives CASSLDRGAANYGYTF.

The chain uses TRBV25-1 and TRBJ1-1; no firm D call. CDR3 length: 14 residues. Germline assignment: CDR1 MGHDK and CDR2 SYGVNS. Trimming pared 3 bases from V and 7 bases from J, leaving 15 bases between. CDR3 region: CASSDLTGINEAFF. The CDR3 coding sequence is TGTGCCAGCAGTGACTTGACGGGGATCAATGAAGCTTTCTTT.

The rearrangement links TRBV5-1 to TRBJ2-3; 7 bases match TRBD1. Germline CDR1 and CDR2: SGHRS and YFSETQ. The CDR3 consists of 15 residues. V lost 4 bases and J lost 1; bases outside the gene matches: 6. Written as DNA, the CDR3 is TGCGCCAGCAGCCAGACAGGGTGGGGCACAGATACGCAGTATTTT. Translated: CASSQTGWGTDTQYF.

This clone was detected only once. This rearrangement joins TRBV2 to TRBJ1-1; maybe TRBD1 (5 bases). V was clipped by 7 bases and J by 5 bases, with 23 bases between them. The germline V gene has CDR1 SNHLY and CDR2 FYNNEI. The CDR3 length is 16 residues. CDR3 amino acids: CASNKLRQTLGTEAFF. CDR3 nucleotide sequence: TGTGCCAGCAACAAACTACGACAGACACTGGGGACTGAAGCTTTCTTT.

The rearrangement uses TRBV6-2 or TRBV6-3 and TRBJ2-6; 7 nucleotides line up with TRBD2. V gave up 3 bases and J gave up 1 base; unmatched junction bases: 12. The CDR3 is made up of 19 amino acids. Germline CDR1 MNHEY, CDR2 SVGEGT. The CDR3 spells CASSYTITGEGSGANVLTF. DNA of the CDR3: TGTGCCAGCAGTTATACAATTACGGGGGAGGGGTCTGGGGCCAACGTCCTGACTTTC.

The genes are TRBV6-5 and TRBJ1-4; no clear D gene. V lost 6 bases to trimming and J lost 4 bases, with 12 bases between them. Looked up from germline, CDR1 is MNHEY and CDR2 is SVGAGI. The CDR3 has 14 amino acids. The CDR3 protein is CASREYRGNEKLFF. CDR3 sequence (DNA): TGTGCCAGCAGGGAGTATCGGGGTAATGAAAAACTGTTTTTT.

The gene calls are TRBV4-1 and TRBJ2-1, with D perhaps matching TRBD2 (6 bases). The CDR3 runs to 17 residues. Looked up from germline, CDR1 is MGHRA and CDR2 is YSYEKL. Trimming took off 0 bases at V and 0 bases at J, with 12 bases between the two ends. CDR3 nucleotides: TGCGCCAGCAGCCAAGAAGGAGGGAGGCCCTCCTACAATGAGCAGTTCTTC. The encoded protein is CASSQEGGRPSYNEQFF.

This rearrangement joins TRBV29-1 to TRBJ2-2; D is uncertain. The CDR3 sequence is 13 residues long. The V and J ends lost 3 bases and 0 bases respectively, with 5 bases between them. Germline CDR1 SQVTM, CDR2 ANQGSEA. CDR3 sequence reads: CSVDLTNTGELFF. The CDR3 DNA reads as TGCAGCGTTGACCTAACGAACACCGGGGAGCTGTTTTTT.

The CDR3 loop is CASSQGEVNGELFF. In DNA form, the CDR3 reads TGTGCCAGCAGCCAAGGGGAGGTTAACGGGGAGCTGTTTTTT. This chain joins TRBV4-2 and TRBJ2-2; the D gene is possibly TRBD2 (6 bases). Germline CDR1 LGHNA, CDR2 YNFKEQ. This CDR3 contains 14 residues. Trimming removed 1 base at V and 7 bases at J, with 10 bases between.

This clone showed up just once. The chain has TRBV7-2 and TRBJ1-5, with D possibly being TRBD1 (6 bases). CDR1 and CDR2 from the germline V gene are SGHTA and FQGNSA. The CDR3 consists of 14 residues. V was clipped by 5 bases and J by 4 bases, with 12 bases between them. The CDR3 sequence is CASSGTPGNQPQHF. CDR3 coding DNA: TGTGCCAGCAGCGGGACACCGGGTAATCAGCCCCAGCATTTT.

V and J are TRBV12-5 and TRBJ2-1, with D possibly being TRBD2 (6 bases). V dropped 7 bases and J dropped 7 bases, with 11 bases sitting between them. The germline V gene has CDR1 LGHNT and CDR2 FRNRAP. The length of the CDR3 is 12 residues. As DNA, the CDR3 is TGTGCTAGTGCTCTGGAGGGGAATGAGCAGTTCTTC. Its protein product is CASALEGNEQFF.

The CDR3 coding sequence is TGTGCCAGCAGCTCCGGACAGGGGAGGACTGAAGCTTTCTTT. Its protein is CASSSGQGRTEAFF. The chain joins TRBV7-2 to TRBJ1-1; 9 nucleotides line up with TRBD1. Germline V lookup: CDR1 SGHTA, CDR2 FQGNSA. V trimming: 4 bases; J trimming: 5 bases; junction bases outside the gene matches: 5. The CDR3 length is 14 residues.

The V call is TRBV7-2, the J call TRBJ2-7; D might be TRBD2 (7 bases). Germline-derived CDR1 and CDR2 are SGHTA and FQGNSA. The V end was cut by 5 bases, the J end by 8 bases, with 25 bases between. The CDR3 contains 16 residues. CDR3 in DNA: TGTGCCAGCAGCCCGGGGGGCGGCGGGATCACTACGAAGCAGTACTTC. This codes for CASSPGGGGITTKQYF.

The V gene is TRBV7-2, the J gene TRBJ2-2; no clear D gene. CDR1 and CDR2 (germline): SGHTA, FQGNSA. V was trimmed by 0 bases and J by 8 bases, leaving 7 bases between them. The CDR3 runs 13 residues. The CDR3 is CASSLAREGELFF. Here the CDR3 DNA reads TGTGCCAGCAGCTTAGCGCGCGAGGGGGAGCTGTTTTTT.

The CDR3 DNA follows: TGTGCCAGCAGCTTTTCAGGGGGAGGCCTCTACGAGCAGTACTTC. Translation: CASSFSGGGLYEQYF. This rearrangement joins TRBV7-9 to TRBJ2-7; perhaps TRBD1 as D (7 bases). The CDR3 has 15 amino acids. Trimming removed 3 bases from V and 3 bases from J, with 15 bases in between. Germline CDR1 and CDR2: SEHNR and FQNEAQ (reference sequence). Drawing the rest from reference TRBV7-9 and TRBJ2-7, the complete variable domain is DTGVSQNPRHKITKRGQNVTFRCDPISEHNRLYWYRQTLGQGPEFLTYFQNEAQLEKSRLLSDRFSAERPKGSFSTLEIQRTEQGDSAMYLCASSFSGGGLYEQYFGPGTRLTVT.

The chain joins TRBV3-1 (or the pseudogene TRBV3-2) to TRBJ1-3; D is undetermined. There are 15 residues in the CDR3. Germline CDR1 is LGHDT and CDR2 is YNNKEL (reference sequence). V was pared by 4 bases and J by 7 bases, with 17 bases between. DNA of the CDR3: TGTGCCAGCAGCCCACCACCGGGAATAGGGAACACCATATATTTT. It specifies CASSPPPGIGNTIYF.

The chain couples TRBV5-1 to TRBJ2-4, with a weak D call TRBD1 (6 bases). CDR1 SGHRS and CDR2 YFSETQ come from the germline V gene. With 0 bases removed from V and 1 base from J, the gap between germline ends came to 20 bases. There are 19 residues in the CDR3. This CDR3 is CASSLEGVLVIGAKNIQYF. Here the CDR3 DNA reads TGCGCCAGCAGCTTGGAGGGGGTCCTGGTGATCGGTGCCAAAAACATTCAGTACTTC.

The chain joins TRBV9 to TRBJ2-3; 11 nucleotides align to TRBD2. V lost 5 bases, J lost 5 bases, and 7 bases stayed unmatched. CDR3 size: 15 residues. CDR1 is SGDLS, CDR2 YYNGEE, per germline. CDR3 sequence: CASRKTGTSGDTQYF. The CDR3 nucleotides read TGTGCCAGCAGAAAAACCGGGACTAGCGGAGATACGCAGTATTTT.

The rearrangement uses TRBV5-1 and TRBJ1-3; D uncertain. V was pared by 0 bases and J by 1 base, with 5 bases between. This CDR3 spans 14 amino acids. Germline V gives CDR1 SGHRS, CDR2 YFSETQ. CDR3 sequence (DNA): TGCGCCAGCAGCTTGGTTTCATCTGGAAACACCATATATTTT. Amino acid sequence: CASSLVSSGNTIYF.

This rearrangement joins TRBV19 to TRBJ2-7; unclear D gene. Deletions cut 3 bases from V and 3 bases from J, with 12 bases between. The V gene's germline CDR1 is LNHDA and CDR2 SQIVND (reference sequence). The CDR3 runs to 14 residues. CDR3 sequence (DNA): TGTGCCAGTAGTATTAGCCCCGGTGGCTACGAGCAGTACTTC. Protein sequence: CASSISPGGYEQYF.